One and the same sample provided the 9 T cell receptor beta chains below, sequenced in a study of T-cell memory formation after mild COVID-19. TCRdb called the 5' RACE reads again in MiXCR, with one record for every CDR3 protein. The sample yields 30,000 to 35,000 distinct CDR3 sequences, just under 8% seen once. Sequencing was carried out using PBMCs or a T cell subset sorted from them (not recorded which). These receptors originate from a man younger than 35 who had mild COVID-19 (a few samples of this study predate the infection). Cell type and time point are not known.

This clonotype was observed at least ten times. V is TRBV27 and J is TRBJ2-7; TRBD1 matches at 9 bases. The germline gives CDR1 MNHEY, CDR2 SMNVEV (reference sequence). This CDR3 contains 14 residues. V lost 3 bases, J lost 9 bases, and 9 bases stayed unmatched. In DNA, the CDR3 is TGTGCCAGCAGTTTCACCGGGACAGGGATAAGGCAGTACTTC. Translated, it gives CASSFTGTGIRQYF.

This clonotype was found a few times. The chain uses TRBV12-3 or TRBV12-4 and TRBJ1-4, with unresolved D. The CDR3 contains 15 residues. V lost 1 base and J 7 bases, leaving 13 bases between the germline ends. This CDR3 reads CASSLGGSIGEKLFF. The CDR3, as DNA: TGTGCCAGCAGTTTAGGGGGTTCAATTGGTGAAAAACTGTTTTTT.

This clonotype was found many times. The chain carries TRBV5-1 and TRBJ2-5, with 8 bases lining up with TRBD1. In germline, CDR1 is SGHRS, CDR2 YFSETQ. The CDR3 runs 15 residues. V lost 3 bases and J lost 6; bases outside the gene matches: 10. CDR3 nucleotide sequence: TGCGCCAGCAGCTCACCACAGGGGGAGAGGAAGACCCAGTACTTC. Translated, it gives CASSSPQGERKTQYF.

This chain connects TRBV28 to TRBJ2-7; possible D gene TRBD2, 5 bases. Germline CDR1 is MDHEN and CDR2 is SYDVKM. Trimming took off 6 bases at V and 6 bases at J, with 15 bases between the two ends. The CDR3 runs to 13 residues. The CDR3 region has the DNA TGTGCCAGCAGGTCCGGACTCTGGGGCGAGCAGTACGTC. Translating it yields CASRSGLWGEQYV.

This clonotype was seen ten or more times. This chain links TRBV3-1 with TRBJ2-2; D unresolved. The ends were cut back, 0 bases at V and 3 bases at J, with 5 bases in the middle. Germline V CDR1 and CDR2: LGHDT, YNNKEL (reference sequence). The CDR3 is 14 residues long. In DNA form, the CDR3 reads TGTGCCAGCAGCCAAGACGGATACACCGGGGAGCTGTTTTTT. Translated, it gives CASSQDGYTGELFF.

The CDR3 DNA reads as TGTGCCAGCAGCGACCGACAGGGCACAGATACGCAGTATTTT. It specifies CASSDRQGTDTQYF. The chain recombines TRBV5-6 with TRBJ2-3, with D maybe TRBD1 (6 bases). Germline lookup yields CDR1 SGHDT and CDR2 YYEEEE. The V end was cut by 4 bases, the J end by 1 base, with 10 bases between. The length of the CDR3 is 14 residues.

There are many counts of this clonotype. The rearrangement uses TRBV13 and TRBJ1-2; 7 bases align to TRBD1. CDR1 is PRHDT and CDR2 is FYEKMQ in the germline V gene (reference sequence). The CDR3 runs 14 residues. Unmatched junction bases numbered 1, after V lost 1 base and J lost 2 bases. CDR3 residues: CASSLEQGNYGYTF. CDR3 DNA: TGTGCCAGCAGCTTAGAACAGGGGAACTATGGCTACACCTTC. Based on the CDR3 plus reference TRBV13 and TRBJ1-2, the full variable domain is AAGVIQSPRHLIKEKRETATLKCYPIPRHDTVYWYQQGPGQDPQFLISFYEKMQSDKGSIPDRFSAQQFSDYHSELNMSSLELGDSALYFCASSLEQGNYGYTFGSGTRLTVV.

This clonotype appeared many times. The gene calls are TRBV3-1 and TRBJ2-4, with 8 positions matching TRBD2. V dropped 4 bases and J dropped 6; count of bases not matched to a gene: 2. Germline V gene sequence: CDR1 LGHDT, CDR2 YNNKEL (reference sequence). The CDR3 has 13 amino acids. CDR3 bases: TGTGCCAGCAGCCTTCGGGGGGGAAACATTCAGTACTTC. Its translation: CASSLRGGNIQYF.

In its sample, this clonotype was seen once. The V call is TRBV7-7, the J call TRBJ2-7, with D unclear. This CDR3 contains 13 residues. In germline, CDR1 is SSHAT, CDR2 FNYEAQ (reference sequence). Trimming removed 1 base at V and 3 bases at J, with 7 bases between. CDR3 sequence (DNA): TGTGCCAGCAGCTTAGGATTGAACTACGAGCAGTACTTC. Its protein product is CASSLGLNYEQYF.